Listed below are T cell receptor beta chains from one sample, sequenced in a study of T-cell reconstitution after alpha-beta-depleted transplantation in children. TCRdb processed the PCR reads anew with MiXCR; each CDR3 protein has one entry. This table has 200,000 to 250,000 distinct CDR3 sequences, approximately 11% appearing once. The sample here was PBMCs, taken before TCRalphabeta/CD19-depleted stem cell transplant. Receptor source: a child under two years old with acute myeloid leukemia, due to receive a stem cell transplant. CDR3s include the opening cysteine and the closing phenylalanine or tryptophan. Each record gives: V gene, J gene, clone size, D gene, CDR3 protein, CDR3 DNA. D genes are given only for firm matches. The size entry is marked missing in some rows and otherwise reads once, few, many or a size class.

v_call: TRBV7-9
j_call: TRBJ1-2
clone_size: many
d_call: NA
cdr3_aa: CASSPRGLPNYGYTF
cdr3_nt: TGTGCCAGCAGCCCCCGAGGGCTCCCTAACTATGGCTACACCTTC

v_call: TRBV30
j_call: TRBJ2-1
clone_size: NA
d_call: NA
cdr3_aa: CAWSVGQGYEQFF
cdr3_nt: TGTGCCTGGAGTGTAGGGCAGGGTTATGAGCAGTTCTTC

v_call: TRBV12-3/TRBV12-4
j_call: TRBJ1-2
clone_size: many
d_call: NA
cdr3_aa: CASRRTTGSSYGYTF
cdr3_nt: TGTGCCAGCAGACGTACGACGGGCAGTAGCTATGGCTACACCTTC

v_call: TRBV5-4
j_call: TRBJ2-7
clone_size: NA
d_call: TRBD2
cdr3_aa: CASSSPFPPAGGPYEQYF
cdr3_nt: TGTGCCAGCAGCTCCCCCTTTCCACCAGCGGGAGGACCCTACGAGCAGTACTTC

v_call: TRBV12-3/TRBV12-4
j_call: TRBJ2-3
clone_size: many
d_call: NA
cdr3_aa: CASSLARRDVRSTDTQYF
cdr3_nt: TGTGCCAGCAGTTTAGCGCGCCGGGATGTACGGTCAACAGATACGCAGTATTTT

v_call: TRBV4-2
j_call: TRBJ2-5
clone_size: few
d_call: NA
cdr3_aa: CASSRLIRETQYF
cdr3_nt: TGTGCCAGCAGCCGCTTAATTAGGGAGACCCAGTACTTC

v_call: TRBV5-4
j_call: TRBJ2-7
clone_size: many
d_call: TRBD2
cdr3_aa: CASSFGAGAQQYF
cdr3_nt: TGTGCCAGCAGCTTCGGAGCGGGAGCGCAGCAGTACTTC

v_call: TRBV7-9
j_call: TRBJ2-5
clone_size: many
d_call: NA
cdr3_aa: CASSLAGAPETQYF
cdr3_nt: TGTGCCAGCAGCTTAGCGGGAGCGCCTGAGACCCAGTACTTC

v_call: TRBV6-1
j_call: TRBJ2-1
clone_size: many
d_call: TRBD1
cdr3_aa: CATGTGNYNEQFF
cdr3_nt: TGTGCCACTGGGACAGGTAACTACAATGAGCAGTTCTTC

v_call: TRBV6-2/TRBV6-3
j_call: TRBJ2-7
clone_size: many
d_call: NA
cdr3_aa: CASIYGAGHSYEQYF
cdr3_nt: TGTGCCAGCATTTACGGAGCGGGTCACTCCTACGAGCAGTACTTC

v_call: TRBV5-1
j_call: TRBJ2-1
clone_size: many
d_call: NA
cdr3_aa: CASEGEEDNEQFF
cdr3_nt: TGCGCCAGCGAAGGGGAAGAAGACAATGAGCAGTTCTTC

v_call: TRBV2
j_call: TRBJ1-2
clone_size: many
d_call: NA
cdr3_aa: CASRYNNLYGYTF
cdr3_nt: TGTGCCAGCAGGTATAACAACCTCTATGGCTACACCTTC

v_call: TRBV30
j_call: TRBJ1-1
clone_size: NA
d_call: NA
cdr3_aa: CAWTTGRNTEAFF
cdr3_nt: TGTGCCTGGACCACAGGGAGAAACACTGAAGCTTTCTTT

v_call: TRBV7-9
j_call: TRBJ2-1
clone_size: many
d_call: TRBD2
cdr3_aa: CASSTSGPYNEQFF
cdr3_nt: TGTGCCAGCAGCACTAGCGGACCTTACAATGAGCAGTTCTTC

v_call: TRBV24-1
j_call: TRBJ1-1
clone_size: many
d_call: NA
cdr3_aa: CATSLGMNTEAFF
cdr3_nt: TGTGCCACCTCACTGGGGATGAACACTGAAGCTTTCTTT

v_call: TRBV5-1
j_call: TRBJ2-2
clone_size: many
d_call: NA
cdr3_aa: CASSLSGATGELFF
cdr3_nt: TGCGCCAGCAGCCTAAGTGGGGCAACCGGGGAGCTGTTTTTT

v_call: TRBV12-3/TRBV12-4
j_call: TRBJ1-5
clone_size: many
d_call: NA
cdr3_aa: CASSLRAEHWPQHF
cdr3_nt: TGTGCCAGCAGTTTAAGGGCTGAGCATTGGCCCCAGCATTTT

v_call: TRBV7-8
j_call: TRBJ1-2
clone_size: many
d_call: NA
cdr3_aa: CASSLAGGRFDGYTF
cdr3_nt: TGTGCCAGCAGCTTAGCTGGGGGGCGCTTTGATGGCTACACCTTC

v_call: TRBV20-1
j_call: TRBJ1-2
clone_size: NA
d_call: TRBD1
cdr3_aa: CSARGTGGDYGYTF
cdr3_nt: TGCAGTGCTAGAGGGACAGGGGGGGACTATGGCTACACCTTC

v_call: TRBV20-1
j_call: TRBJ2-7
clone_size: many
d_call: TRBD2
cdr3_aa: CSATETSGRFSSYEQYF
cdr3_nt: TGCAGTGCTACCGAGACTAGCGGCCGGTTTAGCTCCTACGAGCAGTACTTC

v_call: TRBV27
j_call: TRBJ2-7
clone_size: many
d_call: TRBD1
cdr3_aa: CASSLDRQGGAYEQYF
cdr3_nt: TGTGCCAGCAGTTTAGATAGACAGGGTGGGGCCTACGAGCAGTACTTC

v_call: TRBV28
j_call: TRBJ2-1
clone_size: many
d_call: TRBD2
cdr3_aa: CAGGLAGGNEQFF
cdr3_nt: TGTGCCGGTGGACTAGCGGGGGGAAATGAGCAGTTCTTC

v_call: TRBV7-9
j_call: TRBJ2-5
clone_size: many
d_call: NA
cdr3_aa: CASSQNQETQYF
cdr3_nt: TGTGCCAGCAGTCAGAACCAAGAGACCCAGTACTTC

v_call: TRBV28
j_call: TRBJ2-3
clone_size: few
d_call: TRBD2
cdr3_aa: CASRRGGNTDTQYF
cdr3_nt: TGTGCCAGCAGACGGGGGGGAAACACAGATACGCAGTATTTT

v_call: TRBV4-2
j_call: TRBJ1-3
clone_size: many
d_call: NA
cdr3_aa: CASSQVGGYGNTIYF
cdr3_nt: TGTGCCAGCAGCCAAGTGGGGGGCTATGGAAACACCATATATTTT

v_call: TRBV7-2
j_call: TRBJ1-3
clone_size: many
d_call: NA
cdr3_aa: CASSLDADAGNTIYF
cdr3_nt: TGTGCCAGCAGCTTAGACGCGGATGCAGGAAACACCATATATTTT

v_call: TRBV20-1
j_call: TRBJ2-4
clone_size: many
d_call: TRBD1
cdr3_aa: CSARTGGLAKNIQYF
cdr3_nt: TGCAGTGCTAGGACAGGGGGCCTAGCCAAAAACATTCAGTACTTC

v_call: TRBV4-3
j_call: TRBJ2-1
clone_size: many
d_call: NA
cdr3_aa: CASSQENEQFF
cdr3_nt: TGCGCCAGCAGCCAAGAAAATGAGCAGTTCTTC

v_call: TRBV5-1
j_call: TRBJ2-3
clone_size: many
d_call: NA
cdr3_aa: CASSLNGGNTDTQYF
cdr3_nt: TGCGCCAGCAGCTTGAACGGGGGCAACACAGATACGCAGTATTTT

v_call: TRBV12-3/TRBV12-4
j_call: TRBJ1-5
clone_size: many
d_call: NA
cdr3_aa: CASSLETYSNQPQHF
cdr3_nt: TGTGCCAGCAGTTTAGAGACGTATAGCAATCAGCCCCAGCATTTT

v_call: TRBV2
j_call: TRBJ2-1
clone_size: many
d_call: TRBD1
cdr3_aa: CASSVDDRVYEQFF
cdr3_nt: TGTGCCAGCAGCGTAGACGACAGGGTCTATGAGCAGTTCTTC

v_call: TRBV19
j_call: TRBJ2-4
clone_size: many
d_call: NA
cdr3_aa: CASSIERGNIQYF
cdr3_nt: TGTGCCAGTAGTATAGAACGGGGGAACATTCAGTACTTC

v_call: TRBV20-1
j_call: TRBJ1-5
clone_size: many
d_call: NA
cdr3_aa: CSARDWQGNQPQHF
cdr3_nt: TGCAGTGCTAGAGATTGGCAGGGCAATCAGCCCCAGCATTTT

v_call: TRBV12-3/TRBV12-4
j_call: TRBJ2-1
clone_size: many
d_call: TRBD2
cdr3_aa: CASSLGLAVYYNEQFF
cdr3_nt: TGTGCCAGCAGTTTAGGACTAGCGGTTTACTACAATGAGCAGTTCTTC

v_call: TRBV29-1
j_call: TRBJ1-3
clone_size: many
d_call: NA
cdr3_aa: CSVEFPIRDTIYF
cdr3_nt: TGCAGCGTTGAATTCCCTATCCGGGACACCATATATTTT

v_call: TRBV12-3/TRBV12-4
j_call: TRBJ2-5
clone_size: many
d_call: NA
cdr3_aa: CASSRQIQETQYF
cdr3_nt: TGTGCCAGCAGTCGACAGATCCAAGAGACCCAGTACTTC

v_call: TRBV28
j_call: TRBJ2-7
clone_size: many
d_call: NA
cdr3_aa: CASSPTGSAASYEQYF
cdr3_nt: TGTGCCAGCAGTCCCACAGGGTCGGCCGCCTCCTACGAGCAGTACTTC

v_call: TRBV12-3/TRBV12-4
j_call: TRBJ2-4
clone_size: many
d_call: TRBD2
cdr3_aa: CASSPLARAKNIQYF
cdr3_nt: TGTGCCAGCAGTCCACTAGCGAGAGCCAAAAACATTCAGTACTTC

v_call: TRBV28
j_call: TRBJ2-7
clone_size: many
d_call: TRBD2
cdr3_aa: CASRPPGLAGVGQYF
cdr3_nt: TGTGCCAGCAGACCGCCGGGACTAGCGGGAGTTGGGCAGTACTTC

v_call: TRBV6-5
j_call: TRBJ2-3
clone_size: many
d_call: TRBD2
cdr3_aa: CASSYSRLAVLGDTQYF
cdr3_nt: TGTGCCAGCAGTTACTCGAGGCTAGCGGTTCTTGGAGATACGCAGTATTTT

v_call: TRBV6-1
j_call: TRBJ1-1
clone_size: many
d_call: NA
cdr3_aa: CASRGGDTMNTEAFF
cdr3_nt: TGTGCCAGCAGAGGGGGGGACACCATGAACACTGAAGCTTTCTTT

v_call: TRBV5-1
j_call: TRBJ1-2
clone_size: NA
d_call: TRBD1
cdr3_aa: CASSDRDRGSSPSYGYTF
cdr3_nt: TGCGCCAGCAGCGACCGGGACAGGGGTTCGAGTCCATCCTATGGCTACACCTTC